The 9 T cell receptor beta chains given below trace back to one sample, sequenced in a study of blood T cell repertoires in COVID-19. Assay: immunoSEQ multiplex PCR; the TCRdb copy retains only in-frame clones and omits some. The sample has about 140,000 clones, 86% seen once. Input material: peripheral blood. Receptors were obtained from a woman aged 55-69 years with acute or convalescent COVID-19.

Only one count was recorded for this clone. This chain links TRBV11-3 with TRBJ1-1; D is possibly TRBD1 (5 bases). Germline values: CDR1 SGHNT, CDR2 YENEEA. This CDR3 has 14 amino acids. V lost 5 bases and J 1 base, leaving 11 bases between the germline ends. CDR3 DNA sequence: TGTGCCAGCAGCCTGGACGGGGGGAACACTGAAGCTTTCTTT. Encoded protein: CASSLDGGNTEAFF.

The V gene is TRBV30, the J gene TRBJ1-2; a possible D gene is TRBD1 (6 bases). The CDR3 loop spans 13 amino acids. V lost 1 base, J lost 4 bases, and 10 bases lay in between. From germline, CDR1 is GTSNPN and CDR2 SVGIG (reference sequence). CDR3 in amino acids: CAWSDEGVYGYTF. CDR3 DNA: TGTGCCTGGAGTGACGAGGGGGTCTATGGCTACACCTTC.

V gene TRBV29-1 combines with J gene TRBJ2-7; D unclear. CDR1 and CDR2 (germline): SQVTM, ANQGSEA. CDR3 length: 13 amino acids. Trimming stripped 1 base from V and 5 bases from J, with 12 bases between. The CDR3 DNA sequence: TGCAGCGTTGAAGCACACCCGTCCGACGAGCAGTACTTC. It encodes CSVEAHPSDEQYF.

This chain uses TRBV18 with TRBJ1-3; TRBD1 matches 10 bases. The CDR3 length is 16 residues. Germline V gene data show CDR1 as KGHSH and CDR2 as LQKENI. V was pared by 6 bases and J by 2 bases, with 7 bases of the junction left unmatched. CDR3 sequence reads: CASSPGQGTAGNTIYF. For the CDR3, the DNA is TGTGCCAGCTCCCCGGGACAGGGGACGGCTGGAAACACCATATATTTT.

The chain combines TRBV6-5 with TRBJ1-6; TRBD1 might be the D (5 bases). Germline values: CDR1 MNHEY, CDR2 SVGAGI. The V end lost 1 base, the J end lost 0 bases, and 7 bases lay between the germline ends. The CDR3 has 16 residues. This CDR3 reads CASSYYRSSYNSPLHF. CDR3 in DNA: TGTGCCAGCAGTTACTACAGGAGCTCCTATAATTCACCCCTCCACTTT.

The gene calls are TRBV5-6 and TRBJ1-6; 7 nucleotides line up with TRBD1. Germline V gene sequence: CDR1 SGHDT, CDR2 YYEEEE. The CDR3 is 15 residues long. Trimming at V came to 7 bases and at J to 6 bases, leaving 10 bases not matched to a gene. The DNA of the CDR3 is TGTGCCAGCGCAGGGGGACCAGGGAGTAATTCACCCCTCCACTTT. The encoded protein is CASAGGPGSNSPLHF.

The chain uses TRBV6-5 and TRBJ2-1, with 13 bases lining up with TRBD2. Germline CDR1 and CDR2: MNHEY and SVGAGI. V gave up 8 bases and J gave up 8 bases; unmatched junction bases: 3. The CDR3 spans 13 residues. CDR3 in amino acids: CASQLAGGDEQFF. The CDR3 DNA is TGTGCCAGCCAACTAGCGGGGGGGGATGAGCAGTTCTTC.

CDR3 sequence (DNA): TGTGCCAGCAGCGTAGCTCCGAACTCGGGGAATGAGCAGTTCTTC. Residues: CASSVAPNSGNEQFF. V usage is TRBV9 and J usage is TRBJ2-1; D is perhaps TRBD2 (5 bases). The germline gives CDR1 SGDLS, CDR2 YYNGEE. V was trimmed by 0 bases and J by 7 bases, leaving 14 bases between them. The CDR3 loop spans 15 amino acids.

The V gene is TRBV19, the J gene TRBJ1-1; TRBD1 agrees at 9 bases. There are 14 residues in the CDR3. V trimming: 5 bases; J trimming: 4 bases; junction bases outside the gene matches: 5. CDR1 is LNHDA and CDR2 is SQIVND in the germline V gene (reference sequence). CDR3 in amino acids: CASSLQGAPTEAFF. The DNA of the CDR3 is TGTGCCAGTAGTCTACAGGGGGCGCCCACTGAAGCTTTCTTT.